Listed below are T cell receptor beta chains from one sample, sequenced in a study of blood T cell repertoires in COVID-19. Some clones are missing from TCRdb's copy, which holds only in-frame ones; the method was immunoSEQ multiplex PCR. The table shows about 380,000 clones, with more than 75% occurring only once. Sequencing used PBMCs or T cells enriched from blood (not recorded which). The origin of the receptors is a woman between 18 and 30 years old who had recovered from COVID-19. The CDR3 runs from the conserved cysteine through the conserved F or W. The D gene is left open where the match is weak. The size field is filled for only some rows; it gives once, few, many or a size class.

TRBV30	NA	TRBJ2-3	NA	CAWRIKAGTDTQYF	TGTGCCTGGAGGATCAAAGCGGGCACAGATACGCAGTATTTT
TRBV6-5	NA	TRBJ2-7	NA	CASSYGGGGYEQYF	TGTGCCAGCAGTTACGGAGGGGGCGGCTACGAGCAGTACTTC
TRBV6-5	NA	TRBJ2-3	NA	CASRLRTGGDTQYF	TGTGCCAGTAGACTTAGGACTGGCGGGGATACGCAGTATTTT
TRBV29-1	few	TRBJ1-2	TRBD1	CSVVVRGYGYTF	TGCAGCGTTGTGGTCAGGGGGTATGGCTACACCTTC
TRBV9	NA	TRBJ2-3	TRBD2	CASSPLGLVADTQYF	TGTGCCAGCAGCCCCTTGGGACTAGTCGCAGATACGCAGTATTTT
TRBV5-1	few	TRBJ2-2	NA	CASTRREAPNTGELFF	TGCGCCAGCACTCGAAGGGAGGCACCGAACACCGGGGAGCTGTTTTTT
TRBV7-9	NA	TRBJ1-6	NA	CASSLGPNSPLHF	TGTGCCAGCAGCTTAGGGCCGAATTCACCCCTCCACTTT
TRBV29-1	NA	TRBJ2-7	TRBD1	CSVAGTGDTKQYF	TGCAGCGTTGCCGGGACAGGGGACACGAAGCAGTACTTC
TRBV4-3	NA	TRBJ1-2	TRBD1	CASSQETGHYGYTF	TGCGCCAGCAGCCAGGAGACAGGGCACTATGGCTACACCTTC
TRBV5-6	NA	TRBJ2-5	TRBD2	CASSALGLAGVETQYF	TGTGCCAGCAGCGCCTTAGGACTAGCGGGAGTAGAGACCCAGTACTTC
TRBV29-1	few	TRBJ2-3	TRBD1	CSVPPVGTGHTDTQYF	TGCAGCGTCCCACCGGTGGGGACAGGACACACAGATACGCAGTATTTT
TRBV9	NA	TRBJ1-6	NA	CASSEYRDGSPLHF	TGTGCCAGCAGCGAGTACCGGGATGGTTCACCCCTCCACTTT
TRBV5-1	NA	TRBJ1-6	TRBD1	CASSLDPDRGGNSPLHF	TGCGCCAGCAGCTTGGATCCTGACAGGGGGGGTAATTCACCCCTCCACTTT
TRBV7-3	NA	TRBJ1-2	NA	CASSLDGGLYGYTF	TGTGCCAGCAGCTTAGACGGGGGGCTCTATGGCTACACCTTC
TRBV5-5	NA	TRBJ1-3	NA	CASSLDSGSGNTIYF	TGTGCCAGCAGCTTGGACTCAGGTTCTGGAAACACCATATATTTT
TRBV28	once	TRBJ2-7	NA	CASSLVRDQRYEQYF	TGTGCCAGCAGTTTGGTAAGGGATCAGCGGTACGAGCAGTACTTC
TRBV19	NA	TRBJ1-1	TRBD1	CASSNGQVVHTEAFF	TGTGCCAGTAGTAACGGACAGGTTGTGCACACTGAAGCTTTCTTT
TRBV24-1	NA	TRBJ2-2	NA	CATSDRLNTGELFF	TGTGCCACCAGTGATAGACTGAACACCGGGGAGCTGTTTTTT
TRBV5-1	NA	TRBJ2-3	TRBD1	CASSSGTAVADTQYF	TGCGCCAGCAGCTCCGGGACAGCTGTGGCAGATACGCAGTATTTT
TRBV28	NA	TRBJ1-1	TRBD1	CASSPGDRAGTEAFF	TGTGCCAGCAGTCCAGGGGACAGGGCGGGTACTGAAGCTTTCTTT
TRBV7-6	NA	TRBJ2-7	TRBD2	CASSLIAGGQAYEQYF	TGTGCCAGCAGCCTGATAGCGGGGGGGCAAGCCTACGAGCAGTACTTC
TRBV9	NA	TRBJ1-3	NA	CASSVDTTSGNTIYF	TGTGCCAGCAGCGTAGATACAACCTCTGGAAACACCATATATTTT
TRBV5-1	NA	TRBJ2-3	TRBD2	CASSLVASGVGDTQYF	TGCGCCAGCAGCTTGGTGGCTAGCGGGGTTGGAGATACGCAGTATTTT
TRBV13	NA	TRBJ1-1	NA	CASSNKALPGTEAFF	TGTGCCAGCAGCAACAAGGCTCTTCCGGGGACTGAAGCTTTCTTT
TRBV30	once	TRBJ1-3	NA	CAWSDGGSGNTIYF	TGTGCCTGGAGTGACGGAGGCTCTGGAAACACCATATATTTT
TRBV7-2	NA	TRBJ1-2	TRBD1	CASSFMPGTGISGYTF	TGTGCCAGCAGCTTCATGCCGGGGACAGGGATAAGTGGCTACACCTTC
TRBV6-5	NA	TRBJ1-6	NA	CASSYSRDSPLHF	TGTGCCAGCAGTTACTCGAGGGATTCACCCCTCCACTTT
TRBV9	NA	TRBJ2-5	NA	CASSPRGGRGYQETQYF	TGTGCCAGCAGCCCTAGGGGGGGCCGGGGTTATCAAGAGACCCAGTACTTC
TRBV7-2	once	TRBJ1-5	NA	CASSPMGGLDQPQHF	TGTGCCAGCAGCCCCATGGGAGGGTTAGATCAGCCCCAGCATTTT
TRBV2	NA	TRBJ2-7	NA	CASSVGPGRYEQYF	TGTGCCAGCAGTGTAGGCCCGGGTAGGTACGAGCAGTACTTC
TRBV5-1	NA	TRBJ2-5	TRBD1	CASSLGQGAETQYF	TGCGCCAGCAGCTTGGGGCAGGGGGCGGAGACCCAGTACTTC
TRBV25-1	NA	TRBJ1-1	NA	CASTGSLNTEAFF	TGTGCCAGCACAGGCAGCCTGAACACTGAAGCTTTCTTT
TRBV5-6	NA	TRBJ1-6	TRBD1	CASSVGQGSSPLHF	TGTGCCAGCAGCGTAGGACAGGGAAGTTCACCCCTCCACTTT
TRBV19	NA	TRBJ1-1	TRBD1	CASSRDRALAEAFF	TGTGCCAGTAGCCGTGACAGGGCGTTAGCTGAAGCTTTCTTT
TRBV3-1/TRBV3-2	NA	TRBJ1-4	TRBD1	CASSPGGSTNEKLFF	TGTGCCAGCAGCCCAGGGGGCAGCACTAATGAAAAACTGTTTTTT
TRBV11-2	once	TRBJ2-3	NA	CASSDSPSTDTQYF	TGTGCCAGCAGCGACAGCCCTAGCACAGATACGCAGTATTTT
TRBV15	once	TRBJ1-5	NA	CATSRDPRAGQPQHF	TGTGCCACCAGCAGAGATCCGAGGGCAGGTCAGCCCCAGCATTTT
TRBV29-1	NA	TRBJ1-1	NA	CSVETLEAEGTEAFF	TGCAGCGTGGAGACCCTCGAGGCTGAGGGCACTGAAGCTTTCTTT
TRBV9	NA	TRBJ1-2	TRBD1	CASSASRGPMGNYGYTF	TGTGCCAGCAGCGCCAGCAGGGGGCCGATGGGTAACTATGGCTACACCTTC
TRBV4-1	NA	TRBJ1-5	NA	CASSLAISQPQHF	TGCGCCAGCAGCCTGGCAATAAGTCAGCCCCAGCATTTT
TRBV3-1/TRBV3-2	NA	TRBJ1-1	NA	CASSQETNTEAFF	TGTGCCAGCAGCCAGGAGACGAACACTGAAGCTTTCTTT
TRBV9	once	TRBJ2-7	TRBD1	CASSRTGGAGIYEQYF	TGTGCCAGCAGTCGTACAGGGGGCGCGGGTATCTACGAGCAGTACTTC
TRBV12-3/TRBV12-4	NA	TRBJ2-7	TRBD1	CASGQGDEQYF	TGTGCCAGCGGGCAGGGGGACGAGCAGTACTTC
TRBV5-1	NA	TRBJ2-5	NA	CASSLATISGRETQYF	TGCGCCAGCAGCTTGGCCACTATAAGCGGGCGAGAGACCCAGTACTTC
TRBV6-2/TRBV6-3	NA	TRBJ1-2	NA	CASSYGIDRDLNYGYTF	TGTGCCAGCAGTTACGGAATCGACAGAGACCTTAACTATGGCTACACCTTC
TRBV25-1	NA	TRBJ1-1	TRBD1	CASKQGVENTEAFF	TGTGCCAGCAAACAGGGGGTAGAGAACACTGAAGCTTTCTTT
TRBV6-5	once	TRBJ1-2	NA	CASTHNGGGYGYTF	TGTGCCAGCACTCATAATGGGGGAGGCTATGGCTACACCTTC
TRBV9	once	TRBJ2-6	NA	CASGEGSGANVLTF	TGTGCCAGCGGTGAGGGCTCTGGGGCCAACGTCCTGACTTTC
TRBV29-1	NA	TRBJ1-1	TRBD1	CSGQGLGEAFF	TGCAGCGGACAGGGCTTAGGTGAAGCTTTCTTT
TRBV5-6	NA	TRBJ2-7	NA	CASSLEGDPYEQYF	TGTGCCAGCAGCTTGGAAGGGGATCCCTACGAGCAGTACTTC
TRBV9	NA	TRBJ1-3	NA	CASSVGGLTSGNTIYF	TGTGCCAGCAGCGTTGGAGGGCTGACCTCTGGAAACACCATATATTTT
TRBV28	NA	TRBJ1-5	NA	CASSSHHSNQPQHF	TGTGCCAGCAGTTCACACCATAGCAATCAGCCCCAGCATTTT
TRBV9	NA	TRBJ2-5	NA	CASSVFGSLETQYF	TGTGCCAGCAGCGTATTCGGGAGCCTTGAGACCCAGTACTTC
TRBV4-1	once	TRBJ1-3	NA	CASSTTQETGNTIYF	TGCGCCAGCAGCACAACACAGGAAACTGGAAACACCATATATTTT
TRBV2	NA	TRBJ2-3	NA	CASSTGASTDTQYF	TGTGCCAGCAGTACCGGAGCTAGCACAGATACGCAGTATTTT
TRBV29-1	NA	TRBJ1-2	TRBD1	CSAYPRQGHYGYTF	TGCAGCGCCTACCCTCGACAGGGCCACTATGGCTACACCTTC
TRBV19	NA	TRBJ2-4	NA	CASSRREPAKNIQYF	TGTGCCAGTAGTAGGAGGGAACCAGCCAAAAACATTCAGTACTTC
TRBV28	NA	TRBJ2-5	NA	CASSNLAGQKETQYF	TGTGCCAGCAGTAATTTGGCGGGGCAGAAAGAGACCCAGTACTTC